The 5 T cell receptor beta chains below were found in one sample sequenced in a study of blood T cell repertoires in COVID-19. The repertoire was sequenced with immunoSEQ multiplex PCR; TCRdb's copy has only in-frame clones and lacks some. This sample has roughly 300,000 clones, with approximately 83% found just once. The sequencing sample was made of peripheral blood. Receptors originate from a human donor in a cohort sampled during active COVID-19.

Written as DNA, the CDR3 is TGTGCCAGCAGCCCTACACAGGGGGCGTTGGGCAATCAGCCCCAGCATTTT. Translation: CASSPTQGALGNQPQHF. This chain links TRBV3-1 (or the pseudogene TRBV3-2) with TRBJ1-5; TRBD1 matches 9 bases. With V trimmed by 4 bases and J by 2 bases, 9 bases remained unmatched. The CDR3 covers 17 residues. CDR1 LGHDT and CDR2 YNNKEL come from the germline V gene (reference sequence).

The chain has TRBV15 and TRBJ1-3; maybe TRBD1 (5 bases). Trimming shortened V by 8 bases and J by 0 bases, and 14 bases separated the two germline ends. This CDR3 region has 15 residues. Germline loops: CDR1 LNHNV, CDR2 YYDKDF (reference sequence). The CDR3 is CATHDDSSSGNTIYF. CDR3 nucleotides: TGTGCCACCCATGACGACAGTAGCTCTGGAAACACCATATATTTT.

The chain combines TRBV7-8 with TRBJ2-5; 10 nucleotides line up with TRBD2. V lost 1 base and J lost 13; bases outside the gene matches: 9. CDR1 is SGHVS and CDR2 is FQNEAQ in the germline V gene. This CDR3 contains 14 residues. In DNA form, the CDR3 reads TGTGCCAGCAGCTTAGAAAGCGGGAGGGCCGAGGGGTACTTC. This gives the protein CASSLESGRAEGYF.

V usage is TRBV28 and J usage is TRBJ1-1; TRBD1 might be the D (5 bases). V lost 6 bases, J lost 7 bases, and 12 bases lay in between. Germline values: CDR1 MDHEN, CDR2 SYDVKM. The CDR3 sequence is 12 residues long. This chain's CDR3 is CASRSYRLEAFF. The CDR3 DNA follows: TGTGCCAGCAGATCCTACAGGCTTGAAGCTTTCTTT.

In regard to this clone: An end of the junction differs from the germline gene, which may be a read error. The rearrangement links TRBV5-4 to TRBJ2-3; 9 bases match TRBD2. This CDR3 comprises 17 residues. The germline CDR1 and CDR2 sequences are SGHNT and YYREEE (reference sequence). Here the CDR3 DNA reads TGTGCCAGCAGCTCCGGGACTAGCCTTACTAGCACAGATACGCAGTGTTTT. It yields the protein CASSSGTSLTSTDTQCF.